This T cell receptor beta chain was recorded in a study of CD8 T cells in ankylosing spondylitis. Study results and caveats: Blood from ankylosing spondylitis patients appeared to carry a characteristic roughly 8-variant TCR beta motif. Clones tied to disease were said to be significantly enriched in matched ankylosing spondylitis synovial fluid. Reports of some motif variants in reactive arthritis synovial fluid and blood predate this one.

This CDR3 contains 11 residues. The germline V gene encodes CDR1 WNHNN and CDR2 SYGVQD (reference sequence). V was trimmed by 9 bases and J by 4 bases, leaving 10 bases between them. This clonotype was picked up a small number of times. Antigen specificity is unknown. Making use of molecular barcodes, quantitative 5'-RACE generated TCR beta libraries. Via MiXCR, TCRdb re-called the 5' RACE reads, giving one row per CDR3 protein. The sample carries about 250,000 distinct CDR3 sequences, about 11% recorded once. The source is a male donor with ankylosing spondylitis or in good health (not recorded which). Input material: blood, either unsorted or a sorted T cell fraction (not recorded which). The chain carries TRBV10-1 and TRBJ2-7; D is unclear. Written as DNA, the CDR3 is TGCGCCAGAACAGTGGTTTACGAGCAGTACTTC. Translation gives CARTVVYEQYF.